The 27 T cell receptor beta chains listed next were all sequenced from one sample in a study of PD-1 blockade in mismatch repair-deficient tumors. TCRdb keeps only in-frame clones here, not all; method: immunoSEQ multiplex PCR. This sample has around 120,000 clones, with more than 70% found just once. Source: peripheral blood, taken approximately 70 weeks after starting pembrolizumab. The receptors derive from an adult with mismatch repair-deficient cancer.

The chain is built from TRBV6-5 and TRBJ2-7; TRBD2 matches at 9 bases. The germline V gene has CDR1 MNHEY and CDR2 SVGAGI. The CDR3 has 14 amino acids. V shed 0 bases and J 9 bases; nucleotides not matched to a gene: 6. The CDR3 DNA follows: TGTGCCAGCAGTTACTCGGCTAGCGGGAAAGCGCAGTACTTC. It yields the protein CASSYSASGKAQYF.

The V and J genes are TRBV19 and TRBJ1-2; D is unresolved. V was pared by 4 bases and J by 0 bases, with 15 bases between. The CDR3 runs to 16 residues. The germline CDR1 and CDR2 sequences are LNHDA and SQIVND (reference sequence). The CDR3 nucleotides read TGTGCCAGTAGTAACCCCCCATGGAACACTAACTATGGCTACACCTTC. Translating gives CASSNPPWNTNYGYTF.

The chain is built from TRBV6-6 and TRBJ2-1; 11 nucleotides align to TRBD2. Germline loops: CDR1 MNHNY, CDR2 SVGAGI (reference sequence). The trim removed 8 bases at V and 5 bases at J, leaving 8 bases unmatched. The CDR3 totals 15 residues. The CDR3 nucleotides read TGTGCCAGCTTAGCGACTAGCGGGAAGAACAATGAGCAGTTCTTC. Translated: CASLATSGKNNEQFF.

This CDR3 reads CASSQGPPGVVTYEQYF. The CDR3 nucleotides read TGCGCCAGCAGCCAAGGACCGCCGGGGGTTGTGACTTACGAGCAGTACTTC. This chain uses TRBV4-1 with TRBJ2-7, with D possibly being TRBD2 (6 bases). V lost 1 base, J lost 4 bases, and 20 bases lay in between. CDR1 and CDR2 (germline): MGHRA, YSYEKL. The CDR3 loop spans 17 amino acids.

This clone has just one count. This chain joins TRBV15 and TRBJ2-5; D remains ambiguous. The CDR3 sequence is 15 residues long. Germline CDR1 LNHNV, CDR2 YYDKDF (reference sequence). V lost 0 bases to trimming and J lost 2 bases, with 10 bases between them. The CDR3 DNA reads TGTGCCACCAGCAGAGATTTGGCCAGTCAAGAGACCCAGTACTTC. This codes for CATSRDLASQETQYF.

This sequence joins TRBV7-6 and TRBJ2-5, with unresolved D. V lost 2 bases to trimming and J lost 5 bases, with 6 bases between them. Germline V CDR1 and CDR2: SGHVS, FNYEAQ. This CDR3 contains 12 residues. The CDR3: CASSLRSETQYF. CDR3 nucleotides: TGTGCCAGCAGCTTACGTTCGGAGACCCAGTACTTC.

This clone came up a few times. The rearrangement links TRBV30 to TRBJ2-2, with TRBD2 matching over 8 bases. The CDR3 is 15 amino acids. Germline V gene data show CDR1 as GTSNPN and CDR2 as SVGIG (reference sequence). V lost 0 bases and J lost 5; bases outside the gene matches: 5. CDR3 coding DNA: TGTGCCTGGAGTGTATTAGCGGGATCAACCGGGGAGCTGTTTTTT. Its translation: CAWSVLAGSTGELFF.

The chain combines TRBV12-5 with TRBJ1-1; D remains unclear. The CDR3 is 12 amino acids. Germline V gene lookup returns CDR1 LGHNT and CDR2 FRNRAP. With 1 base removed from V and 7 bases from J, the gap between germline ends came to 7 bases. The CDR3 DNA follows: TGTGCTAGTGGTTTGGGCAGAGGTGAAGCTTTCTTT. It specifies CASGLGRGEAFF.

This clone showed up just once. The chain couples TRBV2 to TRBJ2-7; D might be TRBD2 (5 bases). Trimming cost V 3 bases and J 3 bases, with 18 bases left between them. CDR1 is SNHLY and CDR2 is FYNNEI in the germline V gene. The CDR3 extends over 16 amino acids. The CDR3 DNA is TGTGCCAGCAGTGAGCCGTTCGAGGGAAGCGACTACGAGCAGTACTTC. It is translated as CASSEPFEGSDYEQYF.

This clone appeared once. CDR3 in DNA: TGTGCCAGCAGTACATTAGCGGGAGGGCCGGTCTACGAGCAGTACTTC. Protein sequence: CASSTLAGGPVYEQYF. The chain links TRBV28 to TRBJ2-7; 11 bases line up with TRBD2. The CDR3 has 16 residues. The germline gives CDR1 MDHEN, CDR2 SYDVKM. Losses at the gene ends were 5 bases for V and 3 bases for J; bases not matched to a gene: 9. The variable domain in full, completed from reference TRBV28 and TRBJ2-7, reads DVKVTQSSRYLVKRTGEKVFLECVQDMDHENMFWYRQDPGLGLRLIYFSYDVKMKEKGDIPEGYSVSREKKERFSLILESASTNQTSMYLCASSTLAGGPVYEQYFGPGTRLTVT.

This chain connects TRBV30 to TRBJ2-7, with 7 bases matching TRBD1. Germline V gives CDR1 GTSNPN, CDR2 SVGIG (reference sequence). Trimming at V came to 4 bases and at J to 4 bases, leaving 4 bases not matched to a gene. The CDR3 runs to 12 residues. CDR3 amino acids: CAWNQGVYEQYF. CDR3 sequence (DNA): TGTGCCTGGAATCAGGGGGTGTACGAGCAGTACTTC.

In nucleotides, the CDR3 is TGTGCCACCAGCAATGTACGGGGAGAAAGGACCGGGGAGCTGTTTTTT. Its protein is CATSNVRGERTGELFF. This chain uses TRBV15 with TRBJ2-2; a weak D match, TRBD2 (5 bases). Germline V gene data show CDR1 as LNHNV and CDR2 as YYDKDF (reference sequence). CDR3 length equals 16 residues. V shed 4 bases and J shed 5 bases, with 17 bases lying between them. Together with reference TRBV15 and TRBJ2-2, the CDR3 gives the full variable domain: DAMVIQNPRYQVTQFGKPVTLSCSQTLNHNVMYWYQQKSSQAPKLLFHYYDKDFNNEADTPDNFQSRRPNTSFCFLDIRSPGLGDTAMYLCATSNVRGERTGELFFGEGSRLTVL.

This clone was seen a handful of times. The chain couples TRBV4-1 to TRBJ2-2; D perhaps matches TRBD1 (5 bases). The CDR3 covers 16 residues. Germline V lookup: CDR1 MGHRA, CDR2 YSYEKL. The V and J ends lost 4 bases and 1 base respectively, with 13 bases between them. The CDR3 here is CASSLIRVLNTGELFF. The CDR3 DNA sequence: TGCGCCAGCAGCCTCATCAGGGTACTGAACACCGGGGAGCTGTTTTTT.

This chain uses TRBV6-7 with TRBJ1-1, with D possibly being TRBD1 (5 bases). TRBV6-7 is an ORF; its function is uncertain. Between the trimmed V and J ends, which lost 7 bases and 1 base, there was a span of 22 bases. The CDR3 spans 17 residues. For the CDR3, the DNA is TGTGCCAGCAATGTGAGTCGGGGGGTGTCGGCGAACACTGAAGCTTTCTTT. It is translated as CASNVSRGVSANTEAFF.

The chain employs TRBV29-1 and TRBJ2-1; D gene unclear. V lost 4 bases, J lost 0 bases, and 10 bases lay in between. Germline-derived CDR1 and CDR2 are SQVTM and ANQGSEA. This CDR3 region has 14 residues. This CDR3 is CSVVSGSSYNEQFF. CDR3 nucleotide sequence: TGCAGCGTTGTTTCAGGTAGCTCCTACAATGAGCAGTTCTTC.

The chain is built from TRBV27 and TRBJ1-5; 7 bases are a match to TRBD1. The CDR3 totals 15 residues. The germline CDR1 and CDR2 sequences are MNHEY and SMNVEV (reference sequence). With V trimmed by 3 bases and J by 0 bases, 2 bases remained unmatched. The CDR3 DNA is TGTGCCAGCAGTTTGGGGACAGATAGCAATCAGCCCCAGCATTTT. This translates into CASSLGTDSNQPQHF.

The chain has TRBV27 and TRBJ1-5; no firm D call. The germline V gene encodes CDR1 MNHEY and CDR2 SMNVEV (reference sequence). V lost 5 bases and J lost 5, with 10 bases in between. The CDR3 length is 13 residues. CDR3 bases: TGTGCCAGCAGTCGGAGGCCCGATCAGCCCCAGCATTTT. Amino acids: CASSRRPDQPQHF.

The chain is built from TRBV15 and TRBJ2-7; D ambiguous. Germline lookup yields CDR1 LNHNV and CDR2 YYDKDF (reference sequence). V lost 0 bases and J lost 4, with 7 bases in between. The CDR3 runs to 13 residues. CDR3 protein: CATSRDRIYEQYF. CDR3 coding DNA: TGTGCCACCAGCAGAGATAGGATTTACGAGCAGTACTTC.

The chain has TRBV4-2 and TRBJ2-7; D unresolved. V lost 0 bases, J lost 0 bases, and 9 bases lay in between. Germline CDR1 and CDR2: LGHNA and YNFKEQ. This CDR3 region has 15 residues. CDR3 residues: CASSQEKIFSYEQYF. CDR3 DNA: TGTGCCAGCAGCCAAGAGAAGATTTTCTCCTACGAGCAGTACTTC.

This chain connects TRBV7-9 to TRBJ2-5; the D is unclear. Looked up from germline, CDR1 is SEHNR and CDR2 is FQNEAQ (reference sequence). V was clipped by 6 bases and J by 4 bases, with 9 bases between them. This CDR3 has 12 residues. This chain's CDR3 is CASRQQRETQYF. The CDR3 coding sequence is TGTGCCAGCAGACAACAAAGAGAGACCCAGTACTTC.

This sequence joins TRBV6-1 and TRBJ2-7, with D perhaps matching TRBD1 or TRBD2 (5 bases each). Per the germline V gene, CDR1 is MNHNS and CDR2 is SASEGT. With 6 bases removed from V and 4 bases from J, the gap between germline ends came to 10 bases. The CDR3 runs 12 residues. This CDR3 is CASSPGTYEQYF. As DNA, the CDR3 is TGTGCCAGCAGCCCCGGGACGTACGAGCAGTACTTC.

This chain connects TRBV11-3 to TRBJ2-5, with D possibly being TRBD1 (6 bases). The CDR3 runs 16 residues. Looked up from germline, CDR1 is SGHNT and CDR2 is YENEEA. The V end lost 5 bases, the J end lost 0 bases, and 16 bases lay between the germline ends. The CDR3 spells CASSPRSRGYQETQYF. CDR3 coding DNA: TGTGCCAGCAGCCCTAGAAGTAGGGGGTACCAAGAGACCCAGTACTTC.

The chain carries TRBV7-9 and TRBJ1-5; 7 bases are shared with TRBD1. The CDR3 has 13 residues. The V segment lost 5 bases and the J segment 6 bases; nucleotides outside the gene matches: 4. In germline, CDR1 is SEHNR, CDR2 FQNEAQ (reference sequence). CDR3 DNA sequence: TGTGCCAGCAGCAGGGACAGTGGTCAGCCCCAGCATTTT. It is translated as CASSRDSGQPQHF.

The gene calls are TRBV5-1 and TRBJ1-3; D unclear. Germline V lookup: CDR1 SGHRS, CDR2 YFSETQ. Between the trimmed V and J ends, which lost 0 bases and 2 bases, there was a span of 12 bases. The CDR3 contains 16 residues. CDR3 region: CASSLAGAAAGNTIYF. In nucleotides, the CDR3 is TGCGCCAGCAGCTTGGCGGGAGCCGCGGCTGGAAACACCATATATTTT.

This chain connects TRBV6-5 to TRBJ2-5; perhaps TRBD1 as D (5 bases). The CDR3 covers 15 residues. V dropped 1 base and J dropped 2 bases, with 11 bases sitting between them. Per the germline V gene, CDR1 is MNHEY and CDR2 is SVGAGI. This CDR3 reads CASSYLGAPQETQYF. Here the CDR3 DNA reads TGTGCCAGCAGTTACTTAGGGGCCCCTCAAGAGACCCAGTACTTC.

The chain combines TRBV23-1 with TRBJ2-7; no reliable D call. TRBV23-1 counts as an open reading frame of uncertain function. The CDR3 is 15 amino acids. V lost 4 bases and J 3 bases, leaving 16 bases between the germline ends. The CDR3 reads CASSRRQESLYEQYF. CDR3 DNA sequence: TGCGCCAGCAGTCGAAGGCAGGAGTCCCTCTACGAGCAGTACTTC.

The chain uses TRBV7-9 and TRBJ1-2; possibly TRBD1 for D (5 bases). The CDR3 runs 14 residues. Between the trimmed V and J ends, which lost 6 bases and 3 bases, there was a span of 14 bases. CDR1 and CDR2 (germline): SEHNR, FQNEAQ (reference sequence). The CDR3 region is CASSGTGRDYGYTF. The CDR3 nucleotides are TGTGCCAGCAGTGGGACCGGGAGGGACTATGGCTACACCTTC.